Shown below are 9 T cell receptor beta chains from a single sample sequenced in a study of shared clonotypes between healthy human individuals. Repertoires were generated with immunoSEQ multiplex PCR, while TCRdb's copy carries only in-frame clones and drops some. The table shows 2,500,000 or so clones, with about 92% occurring only once. Sequenced input: naive CD4+ T cells sorted from blood. Subset indicated: CD45RA+ positively selected. The receptors come from a man aged 18-30 years in good health.

This rearrangement joins TRBV18 to TRBJ1-5; 7 bases fit TRBD1. The CDR3 loop spans 14 amino acids. The V segment lost 4 bases and the J segment 5 bases; nucleotides outside the gene matches: 5. CDR1 is KGHSH and CDR2 is LQKENI in the germline V gene. CDR3 region: CASSLLDRDQPQHF. In DNA, the CDR3 is TGTGCCAGCTCACTCCTCGACAGGGATCAGCCCCAGCATTTT.

This chain uses TRBV18 with TRBJ1-3; maybe TRBD1 (5 bases). Germline assignment: CDR1 KGHSH and CDR2 LQKENI. CDR3 length: 16 residues. Trimming cost V 0 bases and J 4 bases, with 13 bases left between them. The CDR3 nucleotides are TGTGCCAGCTCACCACCGTCAGGGTTTTACGGAAACACCATATATTTT. It yields the protein CASSPPSGFYGNTIYF.

J is TRBJ2-6 and V is TRBV19, with D hard to call. V gave up 5 bases and J gave up 0 bases, with 14 bases separating them. The germline gives CDR1 LNHDA, CDR2 SQIVND (reference sequence). This CDR3 is 17 amino acids long. CDR3: CASSPSDLSSGANVLTF. CDR3 in DNA: TGTGCCAGTAGTCCCTCCGACTTAAGCTCTGGGGCCAACGTCCTGACTTTC.

V gene TRBV5-4 combines with J gene TRBJ2-7; 10 bases match TRBD2. V was clipped by 0 bases and J by 6 bases; unmatched bases: 6. Germline V lookup: CDR1 SGHNT, CDR2 YYREEE (reference sequence). CDR3 length: 15 residues. The CDR3 protein is CASSLAASGSPEQYF. The CDR3 bases are TGTGCCAGCAGCTTGGCGGCTAGCGGGAGTCCCGAGCAGTACTTC.

The chain is built from TRBV6-4 and TRBJ2-3, with TRBD2 as a possible D gene (6 bases). The length of the CDR3 is 18 residues. Germline loops: CDR1 MRHNA, CDR2 SNTAGT. Between the trimmed V and J ends, which lost 6 bases and 5 bases, there was a span of 27 bases. This CDR3 is CASRVPFIGRGYRDTQYF. CDR3 bases: TGTGCCAGCAGGGTCCCCTTCATTGGGCGGGGCTATAGAGATACGCAGTATTTT.

The chain combines TRBV6-5 with TRBJ1-6; D perhaps matches TRBD1 (5 bases). Germline lookup yields CDR1 MNHEY and CDR2 SVGAGI. This CDR3 region has 16 residues. The V end lost 8 bases, the J end lost 0 bases, and 14 bases lay between the germline ends. The CDR3, as DNA: TGTGCCAGCGGTTTAGGGGCGAGCTCCTATAATTCACCCCTCCACTTT. Translated, it gives CASGLGASSYNSPLHF.

This chain joins TRBV6-4 and TRBJ2-7; a weak D match, TRBD1 (5 bases). The germline V gene has CDR1 MRHNA and CDR2 SNTAGT. The CDR3 has 14 residues. Trimming removed 4 bases from V and 1 base from J, with 11 bases in between. The CDR3 protein is CASSVGVGSYEQYF. The DNA of the CDR3 is TGTGCCAGCAGTGTAGGGGTTGGGTCCTACGAGCAGTACTTC.

The CDR3 sequence is CASTKSGPGPYGYTF. The CDR3 region has the DNA TGTGCCAGTACCAAAAGCGGTCCAGGACCCTATGGCTACACCTTC. This chain uses TRBV19 with TRBJ1-2; D is unclear. V was trimmed by 7 bases and J by 4 bases, leaving 19 bases between them. The germline V gene has CDR1 LNHDA and CDR2 SQIVND (reference sequence). The CDR3 is made up of 15 amino acids.

The table lists this clone with a count of one. The rearrangement joins TRBV5-4 to TRBJ2-7, with D possibly matching TRBD2 (5 bases). Germline values: CDR1 SGHNT, CDR2 YYREEE (reference sequence). The CDR3 is made up of 11 amino acids. V lost 10 bases and J 3 bases, leaving 11 bases between the germline ends. The CDR3 spells CALSGGYEQYF. The CDR3, as DNA: TGTGCCCTGAGCGGTGGCTACGAGCAGTACTTC.